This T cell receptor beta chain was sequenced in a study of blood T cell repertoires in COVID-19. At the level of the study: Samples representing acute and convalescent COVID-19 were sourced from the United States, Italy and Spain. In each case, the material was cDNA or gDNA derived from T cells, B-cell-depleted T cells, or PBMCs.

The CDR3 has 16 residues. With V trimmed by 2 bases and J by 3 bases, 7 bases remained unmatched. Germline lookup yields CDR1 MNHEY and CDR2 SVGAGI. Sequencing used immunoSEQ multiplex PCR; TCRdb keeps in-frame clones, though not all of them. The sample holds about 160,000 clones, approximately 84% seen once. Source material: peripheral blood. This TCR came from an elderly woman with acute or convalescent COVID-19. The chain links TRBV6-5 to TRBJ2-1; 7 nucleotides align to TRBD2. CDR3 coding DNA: TGTGCCAGCAGTTACCTATCGGGAGGATTCTACAATGAGCAGTTCTTC. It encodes CASSYLSGGFYNEQFF.